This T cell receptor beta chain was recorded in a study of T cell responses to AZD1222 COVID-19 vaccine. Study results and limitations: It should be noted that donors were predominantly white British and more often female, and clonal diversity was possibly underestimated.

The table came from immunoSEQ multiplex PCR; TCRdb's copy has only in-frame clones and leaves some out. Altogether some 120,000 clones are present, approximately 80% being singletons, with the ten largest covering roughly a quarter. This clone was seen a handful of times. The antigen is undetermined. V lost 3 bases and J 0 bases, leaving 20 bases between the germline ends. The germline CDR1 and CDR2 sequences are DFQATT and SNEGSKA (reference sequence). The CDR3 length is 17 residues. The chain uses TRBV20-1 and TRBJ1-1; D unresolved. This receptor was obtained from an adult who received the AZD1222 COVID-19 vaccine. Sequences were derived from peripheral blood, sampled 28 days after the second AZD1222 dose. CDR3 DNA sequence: TGCAGTGCTAGTCTAGGAGGGTTATCCCCCATGAACACTGAAGCTTTCTTT. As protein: CSASLGGLSPMNTEAFF.